What follows are 10 T cell receptor beta chains derived from one specimen sequenced in a study of OX40 agonist ivuxolimab in advanced cancers. This table comes from immunoSEQ multiplex PCR, and its TCRdb copy is limited to in-frame clones, with some not included. The sample consists of about 41,000 clones, about 87% of them appearing once. Sequenced here: CD4+ or CD8+ T cells sorted from blood, sampled in a trial of the OX40 agonist ivuxolimab. Receptors were obtained from an adult with an advanced solid tumor such as melanoma, head and neck, liver or kidney cancer.

The chain uses TRBV7-3 and TRBJ2-5; TRBD1 is a possible D gene (5 bases). V was trimmed by 4 bases and J by 4 bases, leaving 19 bases between them. This CDR3 has 16 residues. Germline V gene sequence: CDR1 SGHTA, CDR2 FQGTGA. The CDR3 region is CASSSRARVGAETQYF. As DNA, the CDR3 is TGTGCCAGCAGCTCTAGGGCTAGGGTTGGGGCAGAGACCCAGTACTTC.

The rearrangement uses TRBV25-1 and TRBJ1-2; D uncertain. In germline, CDR1 is MGHDK, CDR2 SYGVNS. The CDR3 sequence is 14 residues long. The V end was cut by 5 bases, the J end by 0 bases, with 10 bases between. CDR3 loop: CASSPPPPNYGYTF. The CDR3 DNA follows: TGTGCCAGCAGTCCCCCACCCCCTAACTATGGCTACACCTTC.

V is TRBV10-3 and J is TRBJ1-2; D is perhaps TRBD1 (5 bases). The V end lost 4 bases, the J end lost 3 bases, and 12 bases lay between the germline ends. CDR1 is ENHRY and CDR2 is SYGVKD in the germline V gene. The CDR3 covers 14 residues. The chain's CDR3 is CAISVQGADYGYTF. The CDR3 region has the DNA TGTGCCATCAGTGTTCAGGGCGCCGACTATGGCTACACCTTC.

V and J are TRBV27 and TRBJ2-5; 10 bases are a match to TRBD1. Gene TRBJ2-7 matches the end of the DNA better, so the J call may be wrong. Germline V gene lookup returns CDR1 MNHEY and CDR2 SMNVEV (reference sequence). This CDR3 spans 15 amino acids. The CDR3 coding sequence is TGTGCCAGCAGTTTCTACGGACAGGGGGCCTACGAGCAGTACTTC. Protein sequence: CASSFYGQGAYEQYF.

This chain joins TRBV7-2 and TRBJ2-5, with 11 bases aligning to TRBD2. The end of the DNA fits TRBJ2-7 better, so the J call may be wrong. The CDR3 has 16 residues. Germline V gives CDR1 SGHTA, CDR2 FQGNSA. CDR3 DNA: TGTGCCAGCAGCTTAGAGTCTAGCGGGGGGCCCTACGAGCAGTACTTC. It is translated as CASSLESSGGPYEQYF.

V is TRBV5-1 and J is TRBJ2-5, with 8 positions matching TRBD1. The germline V gene has CDR1 SGHRS and CDR2 YFSETQ. The CDR3 covers 16 residues. V shed 0 bases and J 4 bases; nucleotides not matched to a gene: 8. The CDR3 DNA sequence: TGCGCCAGCAGCTTGGGGGACAGGAAAGGCGGAGAGACCCAGTACTTC. Translated: CASSLGDRKGGETQYF.

This sequence joins TRBV5-4 and TRBJ2-7; no clear D. This CDR3 is 13 amino acids long. Trimming shortened V by 4 bases and J by 3 bases, and 11 bases separated the two germline ends. Germline V lookup: CDR1 SGHNT, CDR2 YYREEE (reference sequence). The CDR3 DNA is TGTGCCAGCAGCCCCTCTTGGGGCTACGAGCAGTACTTC. The encoded protein is CASSPSWGYEQYF. Filled out from reference TRBV5-4 and TRBJ2-7, the complete variable domain reads ETGVTQSPTHLIKTRGQQVTLRCSSQSGHNTVSWYQQALGQGPQFIFQYYREEENGRGNFPPRFSGLQFPNYSSELNVNALELDDSALYLCASSPSWGYEQYFGPGTRLTVT.

This chain connects TRBV2 to TRBJ2-5; 8 bases are shared with TRBD1. The J call may be mistaken, given a closer DNA end match to TRBJ2-7. The CDR3 loop spans 14 amino acids. Germline values: CDR1 SNHLY, CDR2 FYNNEI. The CDR3 region is CASNMGQADYEQYF. The CDR3 bases are TGTGCCAGCAATATGGGACAGGCAGACTACGAGCAGTACTTC.

The chain couples TRBV13 to TRBJ1-2, with 7 bases that match TRBD1. The junction had 14 bases not matched to a gene; V was cut back by 5 bases and J by 8 bases. The CDR3 totals 15 residues. Per germline, CDR1 PRHDT and CDR2 FYEKMQ (reference sequence). The DNA for the CDR3 is TGTGCCAGCAGCGCACCATCCTCAGGGGGAAAAGGCTACACCTTC. Residues: CASSAPSSGGKGYTF.

The gene calls are TRBV6-5 and TRBJ1-2; 8 bases fit TRBD1. V shed 4 bases, J shed 8 bases, and the junction held 12 bases outside the gene matches. Germline V gene data show CDR1 as MNHEY and CDR2 as SVGAGI. This CDR3 spans 15 amino acids. The CDR3 reads CASSSIQGAIFGYTF. Written as DNA, the CDR3 is TGTGCCAGCAGTTCCATTCAGGGGGCGATTTTCGGCTACACCTTC.